The TCR beta chain described here comes from a study of T cell responses to AZD1222 COVID-19 vaccine. About the study: Investigators merged groups given second doses at roughly 4 or roughly 12 weeks. Broader study findings: Baseline seropositivity occurred in only a handful of AZD1222 recipients. Repertoire sampling was restricted to post-peak T cell response timepoints. Dominant at 160-218 and 743-854, vaccine-associated CD4 TCRs also spanned spike.

On this clone itself: The target antigen is unknown.

TCRdb's copy holds only in-frame clones and misses some; the assay was immunoSEQ multiplex PCR. The sample comprises about 130,000 clones, 87% of which are singletons, and less than 11% rests with the top ten. This receptor was taken from an adult in good health. The starting material was peripheral blood, obtained on day 0 of AZD1222 vaccination.

The CDR3 protein is CASRRPGANVLTF. The CDR3, as DNA: TGTGCCAGCAGACGGCCCGGGGCCAACGTCCTGACTTTC. The chain combines TRBV27 with TRBJ2-6; D is unclear. CDR1 MNHEY and CDR2 SMNVEV come from the germline V gene (reference sequence). The CDR3 totals 13 residues. V lost 6 bases to trimming and J lost 4 bases, with 7 bases between them.